These 7 T cell receptor beta chains were sequenced from one sample in a study of shared clonotypes between healthy human individuals. Libraries were prepared by immunoSEQ multiplex PCR; TCRdb keeps only in-frame clonotypes and omits some of them. The sample has 1,500,000 or so clones, 98% seen once; the top ten hold around 0.38%. The sample consisted of naive CD4+ T cells sorted from blood. The subset: CD45RA+ positively selected. These receptors were obtained from a man aged 25 to 45 in good health.

This chain connects TRBV5-5 to TRBJ2-5, with D perhaps TRBD1 (6 bases). The CDR3 is made up of 16 amino acids. Germline V gene sequence: CDR1 SGHKS, CDR2 YYEKEE (reference sequence). Trimming cost V 0 bases and J 1 base, with 13 bases left between them. The CDR3 DNA follows: TGTGCCAGCAGCTTGGTGGGGGCGTTGTCCCAAGAGACCCAGTACTTC. Amino acids: CASSLVGALSQETQYF.

V gene TRBV28 combines with J gene TRBJ2-7; D might be TRBD1 (6 bases). The V end lost 3 bases, the J end lost 4 bases, and 13 bases lay between the germline ends. CDR1 is MDHEN, CDR2 SYDVKM, per germline. The CDR3 length is 14 residues. The CDR3 sequence is CASSFWDTKYEQYF. CDR3 coding DNA: TGTGCCAGCAGTTTCTGGGACACGAAATACGAGCAGTACTTC. Supplemented by reference TRBV28 and TRBJ2-7, the full variable domain reads DVKVTQSSRYLVKRTGEKVFLECVQDMDHENMFWYRQDPGLGLRLIYFSYDVKMKEKGDIPEGYSVSREKKERFSLILESASTNQTSMYLCASSFWDTKYEQYFGPGTRLTVT.

V and J are TRBV27 and TRBJ1-5; D is undetermined. Germline CDR1 MNHEY, CDR2 SMNVEV (reference sequence). The CDR3 spans 15 residues. The V end lost 7 bases, the J end lost 3 bases, and 16 bases lay between the germline ends. CDR3 nucleotide sequence: TGTGCCAGCACCTCAGGTCGGGGAATCAATCAGCCCCAGCATTTT. Its translation: CASTSGRGINQPQHF.

This chain links TRBV5-1 with TRBJ2-1, with 7 bases aligning to TRBD2. The CDR3 runs to 16 residues. CDR1 is SGHRS, CDR2 YFSETQ, per germline. V lost 4 bases and J lost 5; bases outside the gene matches: 12. The CDR3 protein is CASSPSGSGDNNEQFF. The CDR3 DNA sequence: TGCGCCAGCAGCCCCTCCGGGAGCGGGGATAACAATGAGCAGTTCTTC.

CDR3 region: CASSGGTDNTGELFF. CDR3 sequence (DNA): TGCGCCAGCAGTGGGGGGACAGACAACACCGGGGAGCTGTTTTTT. The genes are TRBV10-1 and TRBJ2-2; 7 bases map to TRBD1. The CDR3 extends over 15 amino acids. CDR1 WNHNN and CDR2 SYGVQD come from the germline V gene (reference sequence). After removal of 4 bases from V and 2 bases from J, the junction contained 4 bases not matched to a gene.

The chain recombines TRBV28 with TRBJ1-2, with D hard to call. There are 15 residues in the CDR3. Germline V gene lookup returns CDR1 MDHEN and CDR2 SYDVKM. Trimming took 4 bases from V and 4 from J, leaving 16 bases between them. The CDR3 nucleotides are TGTGCCAGCAGTTCACCCCCGAGAGGAACCTATGGCTACACCTTC. Translated, it gives CASSSPPRGTYGYTF.

V and J are TRBV5-1 and TRBJ2-1; 9 bases fit TRBD1. This CDR3 is 16 amino acids long. V gave up 4 bases and J gave up 2 bases; unmatched junction bases: 7. CDR1 and CDR2 (germline): SGHRS, YFSETQ. The CDR3 nucleotides are TGCGCCAGCAGCCGGGACGGACAGGGGACCTACAATGAGCAGTTCTTC. It translates to CASSRDGQGTYNEQFF.